Each of the 8 T cell receptor beta chains below was sequenced from the same sample in a study of blood T cell repertoires in COVID-19. Sequencing was performed with immunoSEQ multiplex PCR; in TCRdb, only in-frame clones are kept and a portion is missing. The table has approximately 250,000 clones, about 89% seen once. Sequencing used peripheral blood. The receptors shown here come from a man aged 40-49 years with active or convalescent COVID-19.

The CDR3 DNA reads TGTGCCAGCAGCCCGTCTAGCGAAGCTTTCTTT. This translates into CASSPSSEAFF. V usage is TRBV6-1 and J usage is TRBJ1-1, with D hard to call. Germline assignment: CDR1 MNHNS and CDR2 SASEGT. This CDR3 has 11 amino acids. The V and J ends lost 6 bases and 8 bases respectively, with 10 bases between them.

This clone has more than one count but fewer than ten. The V gene is TRBV19, the J gene TRBJ1-4; the D is unclear. Germline lookup yields CDR1 LNHDA and CDR2 SQIVND (reference sequence). This CDR3 comprises 15 residues. The ends were cut back, 0 bases at V and 9 bases at J, with 14 bases in the middle. Here the CDR3 reads CASSIDLARSQKLFF. The CDR3 DNA sequence: TGTGCCAGTAGTATAGATTTGGCCAGATCGCAAAAACTGTTTTTT. Full variable domain (outside the CDR3, taken from reference TRBV19 and TRBJ1-4): DGGITQSPKYLFRKEGQNVTLSCEQNLNHDAMYWYRQDPGQGLRLIYYSQIVNDFQKGDIAEGYSVSREKKESFPLTVTSAQKNPTAFYLCASSIDLARSQKLFFGSGTQLSVL.

The V call is TRBV27, the J call TRBJ2-2, with TRBD2 matching over 7 bases. The CDR3 is made up of 18 amino acids. Germline CDR1 is MNHEY and CDR2 is SMNVEV (reference sequence). V lost 5 bases, J lost 1 base, and 13 bases stayed unmatched. The chain's CDR3 is CASSRDIQLAQNTGELFF. For the CDR3, the DNA is TGTGCCAGCAGTCGTGATATTCAACTAGCGCAGAACACCGGGGAGCTGTTTTTT.

V gene TRBV6-1 combines with J gene TRBJ2-3, with 8 bases matching TRBD2. CDR1 MNHNS and CDR2 SASEGT come from the germline V gene. CDR3 length: 15 amino acids. V was clipped by 3 bases and J by 3 bases; unmatched bases: 5. The CDR3: CASSDSASGTDTQYF. CDR3 bases: TGTGCCAGCAGTGATTCCGCTAGCGGGACAGATACGCAGTATTTT.

The rearrangement joins TRBV5-4 to TRBJ2-3, with D perhaps matching TRBD1 (6 bases). Deletions cut 4 bases from V and 3 bases from J, with 21 bases between. This CDR3 is built from 17 residues. Germline V gives CDR1 SGHNT, CDR2 YYREEE (reference sequence). Written as DNA, the CDR3 is TGTGCCAGCAGCCCCAAAAGTTTGGGGGCGCGAACAGATACGCAGTATTTT. This translates into CASSPKSLGARTDTQYF.

This clone was counted once. The genes are TRBV6-5 and TRBJ2-7; TRBD2 might be the D (5 bases). There are 13 residues in the CDR3. V was shortened by 2 bases and J by 3 bases, with 8 bases between the two germline ends. The germline V gene encodes CDR1 MNHEY and CDR2 SVGAGI. In DNA form, the CDR3 reads TGTGCCAGCAGTTACGAGCGGATCTACGAGCAGTACTTC. This codes for CASSYERIYEQYF.

In its sample, this clone was seen once. J is TRBJ1-6 and V is TRBV5-1; D may be TRBD1 (6 bases). CDR3 size: 15 residues. The ends were cut back, 0 bases at V and 4 bases at J, with 8 bases in the middle. Looked up from germline, CDR1 is SGHRS and CDR2 is YFSETQ. The CDR3 nucleotides read TGCGCCAGCAGCTTGGACAGGGTTTATAATTCACCCCTCCACTTT. This codes for CASSLDRVYNSPLHF.

The chain carries TRBV7-8 and TRBJ2-2; D is unclear. This CDR3 is 13 amino acids long. V was shortened by 3 bases and J by 9 bases, with 11 bases between the two germline ends. In germline, CDR1 is SGHVS, CDR2 FQNEAQ. The CDR3 DNA is TGTGCCAGCAGCTTCGGTGGGCGTAGGGAGCTGTTTTTT. It codes for CASSFGGRRELFF. The full variable domain, in which reference TRBV7-8 and TRBJ2-2 provide the parts outside the CDR3, is GAGVSQSPRYKVAKRGQDVALRCDPISGHVSLFWYQQALGQGPEFLTYFQNEAQLDKSGLPSDRFFAERPEGSVSTLKIQRTQQEDSAVYLCASSFGGRRELFFGEGSRLTVL.